This is a list of T cell receptor beta chains from one sample in a study of shared clonotypes between healthy human individuals. The data were produced by immunoSEQ multiplex PCR, yet TCRdb's version contains in-frame clones alone and is incomplete. In the table there are about 1 million clones, about 75% of which are singletons. Material for sequencing was memory CD4+ T cells sorted from blood. The receptors originated from a young man in good health. Both conserved end residues are part of each CDR3. A D gene is named only where the DNA matches it firmly. Only some rows state a clone size, as once, few, many or a class for expanded clones.

>TRBV5-1|-|-|TRBJ2-3
CASSPGATQVDTQYF
TGCGCCAGCAGCCCGGGAGCCACGCAGGTAGATACGCAGTATTTT
>TRBV10-1|-|-|TRBJ1-5
CASIEYVTSNQPQHF
TGCGCCAGCATTGAATATGTTACTAGCAATCAGCCCCAGCATTTT
>TRBV6-1|-|-|TRBJ2-1
CASSESQTGGGFF
TGTGCCAGCAGTGAGAGTCAAACCGGTGGGGGTTTCTTC
>TRBV7-9|-|-|TRBJ2-5
CASSLVDQETQYF
TGTGCCAGCAGCTTAGTAGACCAAGAGACCCAGTACTTC
>TRBV7-2|-|-|TRBJ2-1
CASSVRTSYNEQFF
TGTGCCAGCAGCGTGAGGACCAGTTACAATGAGCAGTTCTTC
>TRBV28|-|TRBD1|TRBJ2-5
CAEGTGETQYF
TGTGCCGAAGGGACAGGAGAGACCCAGTACTTC
>TRBV30|-|TRBD1|TRBJ2-3
CAWTGTVSTDTQYF
TGTGCCTGGACCGGGACAGTGAGCACAGATACGCAGTATTTT
>TRBV5-1|once|-|TRBJ1-1
CASSPTFGNTEAFF
TGCGCCAGCAGCCCGACCTTTGGGAACACTGAAGCTTTCTTT
>TRBV7-2|once|-|TRBJ1-1
CASSHQGGGTEAFF
TGTGCCAGCAGCCACCAGGGAGGGGGCACTGAAGCTTTCTTT
>TRBV4-2|-|-|TRBJ2-5
CASSQEVTRQETQYF
TGTGCCAGCAGCCAAGAGGTAACTCGCCAAGAGACCCAGTACTTC
>TRBV7-2|-|TRBD2|TRBJ2-2
CASSLAGVAGELFF
TGTGCCAGCAGCCTAGCGGGAGTGGCCGGGGAGCTGTTTTTT
>TRBV10-1|-|TRBD1|TRBJ2-5
CASSPGQGATQYF
TGCGCCAGCAGCCCCGGACAGGGGGCGACCCAGTACTTC
>TRBV5-1|-|TRBD2|TRBJ2-3
CASSRAGESTDTQYF
TGCGCCAGCAGCAGAGCGGGAGAGAGCACAGATACGCAGTATTTT
>TRBV19|-|TRBD2|TRBJ2-7
CASSMSGNSYEQYF
TGTGCCAGTAGTATGAGCGGGAATTCCTACGAGCAGTACTTC
>TRBV11-2|-|TRBD1|TRBJ2-7
CASSFGQGGIYEQYF
TGTGCCAGCAGCTTCGGACAGGGTGGGATATACGAGCAGTACTTC
>TRBV7-9|-|TRBD2|TRBJ2-7
CASSLSERGALEQYF
TGTGCCAGCAGCTTGAGTGAGCGGGGGGCCCTCGAGCAGTACTTC
>TRBV19|-|-|TRBJ1-1
CASSMGGGAFF
TGTGCCAGTAGTATGGGAGGCGGGGCTTTCTTT
>TRBV7-2|-|TRBD1|TRBJ2-5
CASSRGQGETQYF
TGTGCCAGCAGCCGCGGACAGGGAGAGACCCAGTACTTC
>TRBV5-1|-|-|TRBJ2-2
CASTLDSGGTSGELFF
TGCGCCAGCACCCTTGATTCTGGCGGGACCTCCGGGGAGCTGTTTTTT
>TRBV5-5|few|-|TRBJ2-2
CASSPSLTGELFF
TGTGCCAGCAGCCCGAGTTTGACCGGGGAGCTGTTTTTT
>TRBV2|few|TRBD1|TRBJ2-1
CANRGQGSYNEQFF
TGTGCCAATAGGGGACAGGGCTCCTACAATGAGCAGTTCTTC
>TRBV18|-|-|TRBJ2-3
CASSRNRDDTQYF
TGTGCCAGCTCACGAAACAGGGATGATACGCAGTATTTT
>TRBV5-1|-|TRBD2|TRBJ2-5
CASDPERGGRETQYF
TGCGCCAGTGATCCGGAGCGGGGGGGCCGGGAGACCCAGTACTTC
>TRBV5-6|-|-|TRBJ1-2
CASSPGAGNYGYTF
TGTGCCAGCAGCCCAGGGGCAGGGAACTATGGCTACACCTTC
>TRBV5-1|-|-|TRBJ2-1
CASSLATRSDEQFF
TGCGCCAGCAGCTTGGCCACTAGATCGGATGAGCAGTTCTTC